These 15 T cell receptor beta chains originate from one sample sequenced in a study of tumor-infiltrating lymphocytes in primary liver carcinoma. TCR beta cDNA was reverse-transcribed from about 550 ng of total RNA. The reaction used a constant-region primer and ProtoScript II reverse transcriptase. Each TCR beta library was derived from three nested multiplex PCR rounds that employed slightly modified ARM-PCR. In the first two PCR rounds, TRBV1-TRBV30 forward primers were paired with a C-beta reverse primer, and each round lasted approximately 9 cycles. MiXCR, applied by TCRdb to the multiplex PCR reads, yields one record per CDR3 protein. The table has 90,000 to 150,000 distinct CDR3 sequences, around 70% seen once. Total RNA and DNA came together from 20-30 mg of bulk tissue without cell sorting. The sample was tumor-adjacent normal liver tissue. Source of these receptors: a woman aged 60 to 75 with primary liver carcinoma and hepatitis B virus infection.

Worth noting for this clonotype: A read error may produce the germline difference seen at one junction end. The V call is TRBV15, the J call TRBJ2-1, with 8 bases identical to TRBD1. This CDR3 spans 15 amino acids. In germline, CDR1 is LNHNV, CDR2 YYDKDF (reference sequence). The chain's CDR3 is CAISTGTGSYNEQFF. CDR3 in DNA: TGTGCCATCAGCACCGGGACAGGTTCCTACAATGAGCAGTTCTTC.

A note on this clonotype: This clone may be a read error of a much larger clone one base away. The gene calls are TRBV12-3 or TRBV12-4 and TRBJ2-2; TRBD1 matches 7 bases. The CDR3 is 13 residues long. DNA for the CDR3: TGTGTCAGCAGCTCAGGGGGCACCGGGGAGCTGTTTTTT. This codes for CVSSSGGTGELFF.

On this clonotype: A read error may account for a junction end that differs from germline. This chain connects TRBV11-2 to TRBJ1-1; D is unresolved. The CDR3 runs to 13 residues. Germline assignment: CDR1 SGHAT and CDR2 FQNNGV. The CDR3 DNA is TGCGCCAGCAGCTTCACTCGGGACACTGAAGCTTTCTTT. Its translation is CASSFTRDTEAFF.

The chain uses TRBV5-1 and TRBJ2-1, with D possibly matching TRBD1 (5 bases). The length of the CDR3 is 18 residues. V lost 1 base, J lost 3 bases, and 20 bases lay in between. Germline values: CDR1 SGHRS, CDR2 YFSETQ. CDR3 sequence: CASSLLFQGAPGYNEQFF. CDR3 nucleotides: TGCGCCAGCAGCTTGCTCTTCCAAGGGGCCCCGGGCTACAATGAGCAGTTCTTC.

This clonotype was seen ten or more times. The chain recombines TRBV5-1 with TRBJ1-5, with D unresolved. The germline V gene encodes CDR1 SGHRS and CDR2 YFSETQ. The CDR3 is made up of 16 amino acids. Deletions cut 0 bases from V and 7 bases from J, with 17 bases between. The CDR3 coding sequence is TGCGCCAGCAGCTTGGGTCACGGAGGTGGTGACCAGCCCCAGCATTTT. Protein product: CASSLGHGGGDQPQHF.

The J gene is TRBJ2-3, the V gene TRBV7-9; D not resolved. The J call may be mistaken, given a closer DNA end match to TRBJ1-5. This CDR3 is built from 11 residues. Germline assignment: CDR1 SEHNR and CDR2 FQNEAQ (reference sequence). The CDR3 is CASSITDTQHF. Written as DNA, the CDR3 is TGTGCCAGCAGCATCACGGATACGCAGCATTTT.

V and J are TRBV2 and TRBJ2-2, with D possibly being TRBD1 or TRBD2 (5 bases each). The germline V and J ends were trimmed by 4 bases and 4 bases, with 13 bases remaining between them. Germline V gene lookup returns CDR1 SNHLY and CDR2 FYNNEI. The CDR3 totals 15 residues. The CDR3 loop reads CASSALKGPTGELFF. The CDR3 coding sequence is TGTGCCAGCAGTGCTCTTAAGGGACCCACCGGGGAGCTGTTTTTT.

As for this clonotype: An end of the junction does not agree with germline; a read error may underlie this. The J gene is TRBJ2-3, the V gene TRBV12-3 or TRBV12-4; D perhaps matches TRBD1 (5 bases). This CDR3 comprises 11 residues. The CDR3: CASKQTGTQYF. The CDR3 DNA reads TGTGCCAGTAAACAAACAGGTACGCAGTATTTT.

This chain links TRBV2 with TRBJ1-3; D call uncertain. Germline assignment: CDR1 SNHLY and CDR2 FYNNEI. The CDR3 spans 15 residues. Trimming removed 6 bases at V and 0 bases at J, with 12 bases between. CDR3 DNA sequence: TGTGCCAGCAGCGACAACGGGGTCTCTGGAAACACCATATATTTT. Protein: CASSDNGVSGNTIYF.

Concerning this clonotype itself: A much larger clonotype is one base distant, so this may be a read error. The V call is TRBV5-1, the J call TRBJ2-5; D possibly uses TRBD1 or TRBD2 (5 bases each). V lost 0 bases, J lost 4 bases, and 7 bases lay in between. Per the germline V gene, CDR1 is SGHRS and CDR2 is YFSETQ. The CDR3 extends over 13 amino acids. In DNA, the CDR3 is TGCGCCAGCAGCTTGGTTGGGGGAGAGACCCAGTACTTC. Its protein is CASSLVGGETQYF. The full variable domain, with the rest looked up from reference TRBV5-1 and TRBJ2-5, is KAGVTQTPRYLIKTRGQQVTLSCSPISGHRSVSWYQQTPGQGLQFLFEYFSETQRNKGNFPGRFSGRQFSNSRSEMNVSTLELGDSALYLCASSLVGGETQYFGPGTRLLVL.

Worth noting for this clonotype: The junction departs from germline at one end; a sequencing error may be responsible. The chain employs TRBV11-3 and TRBJ1-1, with D uncertain. There are 16 residues in the CDR3. Per the germline V gene, CDR1 is SGHNT and CDR2 is YENEEA. The CDR3 here is CASSLVGEYRNIEAFF. In DNA, the CDR3 is TGTGCCAGCAGCCTAGTCGGGGAATACCGGAACATTGAAGCCTTCTTT.

V and J are TRBV19 and TRBJ1-1; no clear D gene. V gave up 10 bases and J gave up 8 bases, with 23 bases separating them. This CDR3 contains 14 residues. Germline CDR1 LNHDA, CDR2 SQIVND (reference sequence). CDR3 in amino acids: CATKSNLYGPEAFF. The CDR3 region has the DNA TGTGCCACCAAATCTAATCTGTACGGCCCCGAAGCTTTCTTT.

The chain uses TRBV29-1 and TRBJ2-7, with D possibly being TRBD1 (6 bases). The CDR3 totals 13 residues. From germline, CDR1 is SQVTM and CDR2 ANQGSEA. The CDR3 DNA sequence: TGCAGTGCTAGGACAGTGGGCGGATACGAGCAGTACTTC. It is translated as CSARTVGGYEQYF.

Comments on this clonotype: Likely a read error: the CDR3 ends without its conserved phenylalanine or tryptophan. The rearrangement joins TRBV11-2 to TRBJ2-1; no clear D. Germline V gene data show CDR1 as SGHAT and CDR2 as FQNNGV. The CDR3 extends over 12 amino acids. In DNA, the CDR3 is TGTGCCAGCAGCTTCGGCTTCAATGAACAGTTCTCC. This gives the protein CASSFGFNEQFS.

This clonotype was found a few times. This sequence joins TRBV7-3 and TRBJ1-1, with D possibly being TRBD1 (5 bases). CDR1 and CDR2 from the germline V gene are SGHTA and FQGTGA. V shed 1 base and J shed 4 bases, with 16 bases lying between them. The CDR3 runs 16 residues. CDR3 sequence (DNA): TGTGCCAGCAGCTTAATCCCCCAGGGAACTGGCACTGAAGCTTTCTTT. Protein: CASSLIPQGTGTEAFF.